Presented here are 24 T cell receptor beta chains from one specimen sequenced in a study of blood T cell repertoires in COVID-19. Using immunoSEQ multiplex PCR, the repertoire was profiled, and TCRdb retains in-frame clones only, with some absent. The data hold 60,000 or so clones, with 75% to 95% observed a single time. Source material: peripheral blood. The receptor source for this set is a human donor with active COVID-19. The donor label of this sample is uncertain.

This clone has a single count. J is TRBJ2-7 and V is TRBV7-2; D is possibly TRBD1 (5 bases). The CDR3 is 14 amino acids. V lost 4 bases and J 2 bases, leaving 12 bases between the germline ends. The germline V gene has CDR1 SGHTA and CDR2 FQGNSA. The CDR3 bases are TGTGCCAGCAGCTCCAGGGTCGCCACCTACGAGCAGTACTTC. It yields the protein CASSSRVATYEQYF.

The chain uses TRBV2 and TRBJ2-2, with 11 nucleotides matching TRBD1. Trimming removed 6 bases from V and 4 bases from J; junction bases left unmatched: 7. Germline V gives CDR1 SNHLY, CDR2 FYNNEI. The CDR3 is 16 amino acids. The CDR3 region has the DNA TGTGCCAGCAGAGAAAGGACAGGGGGCGGCACCGGGGAGCTGTTTTTT. It translates to CASRERTGGGTGELFF. Supplemented by reference TRBV2 and TRBJ2-2, the full variable domain reads EPEVTQTPSHQVTQMGQEVILRCVPISNHLYFYWYRQILGQKVEFLVSFYNNEISEKSEIFDDQFSVERPDGSNFTLKIRSTKLEDSAMYFCASRERTGGGTGELFFGEGSRLTVL.

The chain carries TRBV5-1 and TRBJ2-3; D might be TRBD2 (6 bases). CDR3 size: 14 residues. Germline values: CDR1 SGHRS, CDR2 YFSETQ. The V and J ends lost 4 bases and 0 bases respectively, with 9 bases between them. This chain's CDR3 is CASSLGTSTDTQYF. The DNA of the CDR3 is TGCGCCAGCAGCCTCGGGACTAGCACAGATACGCAGTATTTT.

This chain uses TRBV29-1 with TRBJ2-7, with 10 bases identical to TRBD1. The CDR3 sequence is 12 residues long. V shed 7 bases, J shed 3 bases, and the junction held 3 bases outside the gene matches. Germline CDR1 and CDR2: SQVTM and ANQGSEA. Here the CDR3 reads CSAGDRGYEQYV. The DNA for the CDR3 is TGCAGCGCTGGGGACAGGGGCTACGAGCAGTACGTC.

This clone appeared a few times. J is TRBJ1-6 and V is TRBV5-1; TRBD1 might be the D (6 bases). The V gene lost 0 bases and the J gene lost 6 bases, with 13 bases spanning the gap. Germline loops: CDR1 SGHRS, CDR2 YFSETQ. The CDR3 is 16 residues long. This chain's CDR3 is CASSLGGTLTNSPLHF. The DNA for the CDR3 is TGCGCCAGCAGCTTGGGGGGGACATTAACTAATTCACCCCTCCACTTT. Full variable domain (rest looked up from reference TRBV5-1 and TRBJ1-6): KAGVTQTPRYLIKTRGQQVTLSCSPISGHRSVSWYQQTPGQGLQFLFEYFSETQRNKGNFPGRFSGRQFSNSRSEMNVSTLELGDSALYLCASSLGGTLTNSPLHFGNGTRLTVT.

The chain uses TRBV5-4 and TRBJ1-2, with D perhaps matching TRBD1 (5 bases). The V end lost 4 bases, the J end lost 2 bases, and 9 bases lay between the germline ends. Germline V gives CDR1 SGHNT, CDR2 YYREEE (reference sequence). The CDR3 runs 13 residues. CDR3 bases: TGTGCCAGCAGCGCCGACAGCAACTATGGCTACACCTTC. Its protein product is CASSADSNYGYTF. Full variable domain (outside the CDR3, taken from reference TRBV5-4 and TRBJ1-2): ETGVTQSPTHLIKTRGQQVTLRCSSQSGHNTVSWYQQALGQGPQFIFQYYREEENGRGNFPPRFSGLQFPNYSSELNVNALELDDSALYLCASSADSNYGYTFGSGTRLTVV.

This clone is a singleton in its sample. As DNA, the CDR3 is TGTGCCAGTAGTATCTGGTTTGGGGGGACAGAAGAGACCCAGTACTTC. It codes for CASSIWFGGTEETQYF. The chain combines TRBV19 with TRBJ2-5; D is perhaps TRBD1 (7 bases). CDR1 LNHDA and CDR2 SQIVND come from the germline V gene (reference sequence). Trimming pared 3 bases from V and 3 bases from J, leaving 17 bases between. The CDR3 is 16 residues long.

The chain links TRBV5-1 to TRBJ2-2; maybe TRBD2 (5 bases). The germline gives CDR1 SGHRS, CDR2 YFSETQ. The CDR3 covers 14 residues. V dropped 4 bases and J dropped 4 bases, with 11 bases sitting between them. CDR3 sequence: CASSLFGITGELFF. CDR3 nucleotides: TGCGCCAGCAGCCTGTTCGGGATCACCGGGGAGCTGTTTTTT.

The gene calls are TRBV12-2 and TRBJ2-7; TRBD1 is the table's D call, not checked against the DNA. TRBV12-2 is flagged as a pseudogene. This CDR3 is 15 amino acids long. CDR3 sequence (DNA): TGTGCAAGTCGCTTAAGGACAGGGGCCTCCTACGAGCAGTACGTC. The encoded protein is CASRLRTGASYEQYV.

CDR3 amino acids: CASSLENPTRSEQFF. CDR3 sequence (DNA): TGCGCCAGCAGCCTCGAGAATCCGACGAGGAGTGAGCAGTTCTTC. J is TRBJ2-1 and V is TRBV4-1; D is uncertain. The CDR3 totals 15 residues. CDR1 is MGHRA and CDR2 is YSYEKL in the germline V gene. V lost 4 bases to trimming and J lost 9 bases, with 19 bases between them.

This clone was recorded only once. This CDR3 is CATSRDGLAGDTQYF. The CDR3, as DNA: TGTGCCACCAGCAGAGATGGCCTAGCAGGAGATACGCAGTATTTT. The chain carries TRBV15 and TRBJ2-3, with D perhaps matching TRBD2 (5 bases). Germline V CDR1 and CDR2: LNHNV, YYDKDF (reference sequence). Deletions cut 0 bases from V and 5 bases from J, with 12 bases between. The CDR3 totals 15 residues.

This chain links TRBV6-1 with TRBJ1-3; 9 nucleotides line up with TRBD1. The CDR3 is 15 amino acids. After removal of 2 bases from V and 8 bases from J, the junction contained 7 bases not matched to a gene. Germline CDR1 MNHNS, CDR2 SASEGT. CDR3 DNA sequence: TGTGCCAGCAGTGAACTTAACAGGGGGCTTCACACCATATATTTT. Amino acid sequence: CASSELNRGLHTIYF.

The rearrangement joins TRBV24-1 to TRBJ2-3; 8 nucleotides match TRBD2. The CDR3 totals 16 residues. Germline loops: CDR1 KGHDR, CDR2 SFDVKD. The trim removed 4 bases at V and 2 bases at J, leaving 7 bases unmatched. CDR3 coding DNA: TGTGCCACCAGTGACCATACTAGCGGCAACACAGATACGCAGTATTTT. It translates to CATSDHTSGNTDTQYF.

The rearrangement links TRBV7-8 to TRBJ1-2, with D perhaps matching TRBD1 (6 bases). The germline V and J ends were trimmed by 5 bases and 1 base, with 8 bases remaining between them. This CDR3 has 13 residues. Germline assignment: CDR1 SGHVS and CDR2 FQNEAQ. In nucleotides, the CDR3 is TGTGCCAGCAGCCCACAGGGTAACTATGGCTACACCTTC. It codes for CASSPQGNYGYTF.

The table lists this clone with a count of one. The chain uses TRBV27 and TRBJ2-1; TRBD1 might be the D (5 bases). Per the germline V gene, CDR1 is MNHEY and CDR2 is SMNVEV (reference sequence). The CDR3 runs to 15 residues. Trimming stripped 3 bases from V and 3 bases from J, with 12 bases between. CDR3: CASSFGHKVYNEQFF. For the CDR3, the DNA is TGTGCCAGCAGTTTCGGACATAAGGTCTACAATGAGCAGTTCTTC.

V is TRBV28 and J is TRBJ1-5; 8 positions agree with TRBD1. V lost 7 bases, J lost 2 bases, and 10 bases stayed unmatched. The CDR3 runs 16 residues. CDR1 is MDHEN and CDR2 is SYDVKM in the germline V gene. The CDR3 spells CASTKLDRGGNQPQHF. CDR3 coding DNA: TGTGCCAGCACCAAACTTGACAGGGGAGGCAATCAGCCCCAGCATTTT. Complete variable domain (other parts from reference TRBV28 and TRBJ1-5): DVKVTQSSRYLVKRTGEKVFLECVQDMDHENMFWYRQDPGLGLRLIYFSYDVKMKEKGDIPEGYSVSREKKERFSLILESASTNQTSMYLCASTKLDRGGNQPQHFGDGTRLSIL.

This sequence joins TRBV18 and TRBJ1-1; maybe TRBD1 (6 bases). V was pared by 6 bases and J by 2 bases, with 16 bases between. The V gene's germline CDR1 is KGHSH and CDR2 LQKENI. The CDR3 consists of 15 residues. The CDR3 DNA sequence: TGTGCCAGCTCGGCAAGGGGGACACTTAACACTGAAGCTTTCTTT. This sequence encodes CASSARGTLNTEAFF.

This sequence joins TRBV5-1 and TRBJ2-5, with D tentatively TRBD1 (6 bases). V lost 7 bases and J lost 5, with 18 bases in between. This CDR3 comprises 14 residues. Germline V gene sequence: CDR1 SGHRS, CDR2 YFSETQ. The CDR3 reads CASATGPLGETQYF. CDR3 in DNA: TGCGCCAGCGCGACAGGTCCCCTTGGGGAGACCCAGTACTTC.

The chain couples TRBV5-4 to TRBJ1-4; D unclear. The CDR3 consists of 16 residues. Trimming pared 4 bases from V and 0 bases from J, leaving 13 bases between. The germline V gene encodes CDR1 SGHNT and CDR2 YYREEE (reference sequence). CDR3: CASSHSTLATNEKLFF. CDR3 nucleotides: TGTGCCAGCAGCCACTCCACCCTGGCAACTAATGAAAAACTGTTTTTT.

V is TRBV6-5 and J is TRBJ2-1; D possibly corresponds to TRBD2 (6 bases). The V end lost 4 bases, the J end lost 3 bases, and 13 bases lay between the germline ends. Looked up from germline, CDR1 is MNHEY and CDR2 is SVGAGI. The CDR3 contains 15 residues. CDR3 DNA sequence: TGTGCCAGCAGTTTTCTGGGCGGGAACTACAATGAGCAGTTCTTC. It encodes CASSFLGGNYNEQFF.

V usage is TRBV7-9 and J usage is TRBJ1-1; TRBD1 aligns across 10 bases. The CDR3 has 15 amino acids. Germline V gene lookup returns CDR1 SEHNR and CDR2 FQNEAQ (reference sequence). With V trimmed by 5 bases and J by 4 bases, 7 bases remained unmatched. The DNA for the CDR3 is TGTGCCAGCAGCCAAGGGACAGGGGTTAGCACTGAAGCTTTCTTT. Amino acid sequence: CASSQGTGVSTEAFF.

V usage is TRBV7-9 and J usage is TRBJ1-1, with a possible D match to TRBD1 (5 bases). Trimming took 2 bases from V and 1 from J, leaving 5 bases between them. Germline V gene sequence: CDR1 SEHNR, CDR2 FQNEAQ (reference sequence). This CDR3 comprises 13 residues. The CDR3 loop reads CASSLQGNTEAFF. The CDR3 coding sequence is TGTGCCAGCAGCTTACAGGGGAACACTGAAGCTTTCTTT.

V is TRBV27 and J is TRBJ1-2; D may be TRBD1 (5 bases). The germline V and J ends were trimmed by 4 bases and 7 bases, with 13 bases remaining between them. This CDR3 comprises 13 residues. Germline-derived CDR1 and CDR2 are MNHEY and SMNVEV (reference sequence). The CDR3 bases are TGTGCCAGCAGTTCGACCCACAGGTTTGGCTACACCTTC. Amino acid sequence: CASSSTHRFGYTF.

V and J are TRBV28 and TRBJ2-3; TRBD2 matches 8 bases. The CDR3 is made up of 16 amino acids. The V gene's germline CDR1 is MDHEN and CDR2 SYDVKM. The V gene end was trimmed by 11 bases and the J gene end by 4 bases; junction bases not matched to a gene: 17. CDR3 DNA sequence: TGTGCCCATAACCCTGTCGGAGCGGGAGTGCCAGATACGCAGTATTTT. Encoded protein: CAHNPVGAGVPDTQYF. The variable domain in full, completed from reference TRBV28 and TRBJ2-3, reads DVKVTQSSRYLVKRTGEKVFLECVQDMDHENMFWYRQDPGLGLRLIYFSYDVKMKEKGDIPEGYSVSREKKERFSLILESASTNQTSMYLCAHNPVGAGVPDTQYFGPGTRLTVL.